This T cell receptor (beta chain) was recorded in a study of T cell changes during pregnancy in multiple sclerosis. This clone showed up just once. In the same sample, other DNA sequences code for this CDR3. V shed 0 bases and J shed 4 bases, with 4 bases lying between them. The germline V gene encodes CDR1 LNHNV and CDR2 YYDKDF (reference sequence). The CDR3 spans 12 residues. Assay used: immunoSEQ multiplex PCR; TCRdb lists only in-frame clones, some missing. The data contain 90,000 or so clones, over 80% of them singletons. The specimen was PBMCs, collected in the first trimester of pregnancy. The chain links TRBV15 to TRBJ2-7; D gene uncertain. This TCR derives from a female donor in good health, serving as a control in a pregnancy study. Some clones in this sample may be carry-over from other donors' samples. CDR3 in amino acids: CATSRDRYEQYF. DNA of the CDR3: TGTGCCACCAGCAGAGATAGATACGAGCAGTACTTC.